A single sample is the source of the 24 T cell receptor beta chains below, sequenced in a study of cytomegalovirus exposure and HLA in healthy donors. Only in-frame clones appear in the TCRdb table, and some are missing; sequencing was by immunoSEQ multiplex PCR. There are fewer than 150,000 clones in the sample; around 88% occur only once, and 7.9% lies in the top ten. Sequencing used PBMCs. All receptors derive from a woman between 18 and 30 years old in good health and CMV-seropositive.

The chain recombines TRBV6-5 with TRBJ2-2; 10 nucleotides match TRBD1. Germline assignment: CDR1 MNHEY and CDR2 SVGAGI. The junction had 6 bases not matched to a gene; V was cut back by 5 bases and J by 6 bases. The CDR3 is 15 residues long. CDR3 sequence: CASSRPGQGPGELFF. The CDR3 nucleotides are TGTGCCAGCAGTAGACCGGGACAGGGGCCCGGGGAGCTGTTTTTT.

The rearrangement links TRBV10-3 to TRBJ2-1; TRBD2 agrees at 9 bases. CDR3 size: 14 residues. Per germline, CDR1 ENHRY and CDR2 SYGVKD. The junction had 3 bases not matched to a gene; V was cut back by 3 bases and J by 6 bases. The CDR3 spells CAISELAGANEQFF. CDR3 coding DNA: TGTGCCATCAGTGAATTAGCGGGGGCCAATGAGCAGTTCTTC.

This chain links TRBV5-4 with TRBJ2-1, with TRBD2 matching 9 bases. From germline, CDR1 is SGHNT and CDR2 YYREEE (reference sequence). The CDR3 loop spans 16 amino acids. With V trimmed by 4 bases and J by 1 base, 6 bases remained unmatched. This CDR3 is CASSDRRGGSYNEQFF. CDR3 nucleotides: TGTGCCAGCAGCGACCGGCGGGGGGGTTCCTACAATGAGCAGTTCTTC.

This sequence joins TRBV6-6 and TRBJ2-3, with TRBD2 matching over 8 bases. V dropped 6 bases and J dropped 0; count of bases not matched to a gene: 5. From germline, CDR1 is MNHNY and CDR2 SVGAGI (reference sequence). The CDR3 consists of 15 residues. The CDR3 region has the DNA TGTGCCAGCAGATGGCGGGGGGAAAGCACAGATACGCAGTATTTT. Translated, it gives CASRWRGESTDTQYF.

CDR3 DNA: TGCGCCAGCAGCCAAGTTGGGGACAGATTCTATGGCTACACCTTC. Protein sequence: CASSQVGDRFYGYTF. The rearrangement uses TRBV4-1 and TRBJ1-2; 7 positions agree with TRBD1. V was pared by 1 base and J by 4 bases, with 6 bases of the junction left unmatched. This CDR3 contains 15 residues. Looked up from germline, CDR1 is MGHRA and CDR2 is YSYEKL.

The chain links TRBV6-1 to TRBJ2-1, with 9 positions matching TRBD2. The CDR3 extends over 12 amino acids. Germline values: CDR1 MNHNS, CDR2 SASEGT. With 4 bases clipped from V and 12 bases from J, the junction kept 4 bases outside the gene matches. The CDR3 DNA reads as TGTGCCAGCAGTGTTAGCGGGGGCCCGCAGTTCTTC. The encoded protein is CASSVSGGPQFF.

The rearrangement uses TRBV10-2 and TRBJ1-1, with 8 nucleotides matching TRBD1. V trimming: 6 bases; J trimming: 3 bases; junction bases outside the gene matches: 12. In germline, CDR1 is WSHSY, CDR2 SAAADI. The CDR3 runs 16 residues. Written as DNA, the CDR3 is TGCGCCAGCAGGGACACAGGGGGAAGAGGGTACACTGAAGCTTTCTTT. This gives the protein CASRDTGGRGYTEAFF.

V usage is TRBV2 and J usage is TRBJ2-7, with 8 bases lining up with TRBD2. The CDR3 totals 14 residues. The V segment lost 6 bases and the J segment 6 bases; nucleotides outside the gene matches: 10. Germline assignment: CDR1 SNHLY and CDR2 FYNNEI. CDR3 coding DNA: TGTGCCAGCAGGGGTAGCGGGACAATCCGCGAGCAGTACTTC. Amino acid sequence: CASRGSGTIREQYF.

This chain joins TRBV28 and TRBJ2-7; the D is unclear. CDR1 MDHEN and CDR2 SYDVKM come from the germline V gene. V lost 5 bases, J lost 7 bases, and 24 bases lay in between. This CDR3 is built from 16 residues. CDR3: CASSIGSRGMPREQYF. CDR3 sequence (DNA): TGTGCCAGCAGTATAGGCTCTCGAGGTATGCCTCGGGAGCAGTACTTC.

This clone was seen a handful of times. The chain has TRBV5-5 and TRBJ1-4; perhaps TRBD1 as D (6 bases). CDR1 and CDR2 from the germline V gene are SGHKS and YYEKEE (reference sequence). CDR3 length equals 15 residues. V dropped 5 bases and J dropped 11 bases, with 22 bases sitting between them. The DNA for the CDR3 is TGTGCCAGCAGACCTACACTGACAGGCGACGGGAAACTGTTTTTT. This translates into CASRPTLTGDGKLFF.

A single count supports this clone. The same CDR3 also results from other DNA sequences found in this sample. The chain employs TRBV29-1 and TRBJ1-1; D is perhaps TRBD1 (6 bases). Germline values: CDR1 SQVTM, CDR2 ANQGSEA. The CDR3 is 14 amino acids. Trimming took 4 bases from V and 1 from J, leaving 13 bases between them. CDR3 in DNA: TGCAGCGTTGTGCCGAACAGGGAGAACACTGAAGCTTTCTTT. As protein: CSVVPNRENTEAFF. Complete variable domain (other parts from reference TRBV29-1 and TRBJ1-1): SAVISQKPSRDICQRGTSLTIQCQVDSQVTMMFWYRQQPGQSLTLIATANQGSEATYESGFVIDKFPISRPNLTFSTLTVSNMSPEDSSIYLCSVVPNRENTEAFFGQGTRLTVV.

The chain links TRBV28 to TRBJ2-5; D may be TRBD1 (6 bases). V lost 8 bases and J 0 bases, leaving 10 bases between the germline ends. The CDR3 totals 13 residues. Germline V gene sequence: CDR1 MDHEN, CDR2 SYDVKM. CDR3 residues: CASRTGHQETQYF. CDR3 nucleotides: TGTGCCAGCCGCACAGGGCACCAAGAGACCCAGTACTTC.

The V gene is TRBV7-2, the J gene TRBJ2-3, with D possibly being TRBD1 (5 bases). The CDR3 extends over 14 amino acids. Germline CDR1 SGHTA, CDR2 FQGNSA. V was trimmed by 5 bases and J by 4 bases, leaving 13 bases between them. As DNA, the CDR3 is TGTGCCAGCAGCCCCCAGGGATTTCCAGATACGCAGTATTTT. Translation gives CASSPQGFPDTQYF.

CDR3 sequence: CASSRQGINEQYF. CDR3 in DNA: TGTGCCAGCAGCCGACAGGGCATCAACGAGCAGTACTTC. The chain uses TRBV6-5 and TRBJ2-7, with 7 bases that match TRBD1. V shed 6 bases and J 5 bases; nucleotides not matched to a gene: 7. Germline loops: CDR1 MNHEY, CDR2 SVGAGI. The CDR3 extends over 13 amino acids.

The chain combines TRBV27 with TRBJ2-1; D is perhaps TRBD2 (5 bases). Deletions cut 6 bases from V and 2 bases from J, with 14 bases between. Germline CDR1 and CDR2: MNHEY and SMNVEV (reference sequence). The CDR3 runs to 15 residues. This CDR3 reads CASRNNLATYNEQFF. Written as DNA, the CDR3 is TGTGCCAGCAGAAATAACCTAGCAACCTACAATGAGCAGTTCTTC.

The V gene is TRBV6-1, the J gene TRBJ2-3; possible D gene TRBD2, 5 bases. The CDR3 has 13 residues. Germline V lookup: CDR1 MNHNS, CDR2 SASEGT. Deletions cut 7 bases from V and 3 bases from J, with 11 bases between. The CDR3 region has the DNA TGTGCCAGCACCTTAGGCGGGACAGATACGCAGTATTTT. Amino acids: CASTLGGTDTQYF.

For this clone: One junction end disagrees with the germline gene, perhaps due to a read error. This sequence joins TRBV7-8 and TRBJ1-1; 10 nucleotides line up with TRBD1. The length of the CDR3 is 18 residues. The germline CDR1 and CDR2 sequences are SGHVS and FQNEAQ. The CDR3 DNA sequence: TGTGCCAGCAGACCCAGGACAGGGGGGATGTTGTGGAACGCTGAAGCTTTCTTT. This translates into CASRPRTGGMLWNAEAFF.

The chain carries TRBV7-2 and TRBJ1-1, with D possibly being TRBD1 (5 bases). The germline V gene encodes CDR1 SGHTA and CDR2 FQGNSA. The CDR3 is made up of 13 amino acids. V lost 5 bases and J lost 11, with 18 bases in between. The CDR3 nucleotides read TGTGCCAGCAGCACACGGGACGCGGGGTACGCTTTCTTT. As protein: CASSTRDAGYAFF.

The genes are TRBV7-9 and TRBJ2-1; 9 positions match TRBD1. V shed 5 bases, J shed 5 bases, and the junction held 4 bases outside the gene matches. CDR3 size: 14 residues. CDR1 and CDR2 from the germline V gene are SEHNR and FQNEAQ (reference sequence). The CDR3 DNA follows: TGTGCCAGCAGCAAGGACAGGGGAGACAATGAGCAGTTCTTC. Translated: CASSKDRGDNEQFF.

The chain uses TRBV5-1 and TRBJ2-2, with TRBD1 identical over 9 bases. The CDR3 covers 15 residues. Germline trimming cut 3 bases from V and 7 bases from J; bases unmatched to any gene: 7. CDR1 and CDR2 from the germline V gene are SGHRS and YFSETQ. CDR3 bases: TGCGCCAGCAGCTGGCTGGGACAGGGTAACGGGGAGCTGTTTTTT. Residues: CASSWLGQGNGELFF.

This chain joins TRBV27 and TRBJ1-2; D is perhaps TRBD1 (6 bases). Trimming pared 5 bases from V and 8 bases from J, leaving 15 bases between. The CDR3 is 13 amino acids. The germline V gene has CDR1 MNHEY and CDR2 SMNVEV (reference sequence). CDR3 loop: CASSGQGSGGYTF. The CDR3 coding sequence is TGTGCCAGCAGTGGGCAGGGGTCAGGGGGCTACACCTTC.

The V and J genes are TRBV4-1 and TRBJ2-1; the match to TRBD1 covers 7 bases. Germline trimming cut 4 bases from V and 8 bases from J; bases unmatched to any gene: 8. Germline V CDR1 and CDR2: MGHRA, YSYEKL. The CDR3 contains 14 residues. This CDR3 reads CASSLPRGPYEQFF. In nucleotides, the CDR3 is TGCGCCAGCAGCCTCCCGAGGGGGCCCTATGAGCAGTTCTTC.

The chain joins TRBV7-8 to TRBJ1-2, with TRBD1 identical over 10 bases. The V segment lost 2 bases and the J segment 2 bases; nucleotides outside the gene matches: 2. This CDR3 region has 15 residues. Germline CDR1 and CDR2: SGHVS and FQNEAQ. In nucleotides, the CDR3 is TGTGCCAGCAGCTTAAGGACAGGGGGGAACTATGGCTACACCTTC. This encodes CASSLRTGGNYGYTF.

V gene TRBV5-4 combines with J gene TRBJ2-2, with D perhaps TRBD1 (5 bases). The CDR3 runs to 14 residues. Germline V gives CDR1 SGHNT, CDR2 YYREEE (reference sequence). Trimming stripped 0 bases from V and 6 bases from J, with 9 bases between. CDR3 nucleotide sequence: TGTGCCAGCAGCTTGGTAGGGGAAGCCGGGGAGCTGTTTTTT. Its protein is CASSLVGEAGELFF.